The 5 T cell receptor beta chains given below trace back to one sample, sequenced in a study of T cell responses to AZD1222 COVID-19 vaccine. Libraries were prepared by immunoSEQ multiplex PCR; TCRdb keeps only in-frame clonotypes and omits some of them. The sample carries approximately 190,000 clones, around 87% recorded once. The specimen was peripheral blood, collected on day 0 of MenACWY control vaccination. The source of these receptors is an adult in good health.

The chain links TRBV28 to TRBJ1-5; D possibly corresponds to TRBD1 (5 bases). The CDR3 runs to 14 residues. CDR1 is MDHEN, CDR2 SYDVKM, per germline. V was cut by 5 bases and J by 0 bases, with 8 bases left in between. The CDR3 DNA is TGTGCCAGCAGTGATACAGGTAGCAATCAGCCCCAGCATTTT. Encoded protein: CASSDTGSNQPQHF.

The CDR3 here is CASNLRRGQGAAYNEQFF. DNA of the CDR3: TGCGCCAGCAATCTCCGTCGGGGACAGGGGGCTGCTTACAATGAGCAGTTCTTC. V and J are TRBV23-1 and TRBJ2-1; 12 bases agree with TRBD1. TRBV23-1 is recorded as an ORF, its role being uncertain. The CDR3 has 18 amino acids. The V and J ends lost 7 bases and 4 bases, in that order; junction bases with no gene match: 14.

This chain joins TRBV18 and TRBJ2-5, with 8 bases that match TRBD1. The CDR3 totals 15 residues. V shed 2 bases, J shed 4 bases, and the junction held 6 bases outside the gene matches. Germline-derived CDR1 and CDR2 are KGHSH and LQKENI. The CDR3, as DNA: TGTGCCAGCTCACCAGCAGGGGGCATGAGAGAGACCCAGTACTTC. Translated: CASSPAGGMRETQYF.

This clone has just one count. J is TRBJ1-5 and V is TRBV12-3 or TRBV12-4; D gene uncertain. This CDR3 is built from 13 residues. V lost 1 base to trimming and J lost 9 bases, with 10 bases between them. The CDR3 is CASSLEEWWPQHF. The CDR3 DNA sequence: TGTGCCAGCAGTTTAGAGGAGTGGTGGCCCCAGCATTTT.

This chain links TRBV27 with TRBJ1-4; no clear D gene. Germline CDR1 reads MNHEY; CDR2 reads SMNVEV (reference sequence). This CDR3 is built from 17 residues. Trimming took 0 bases from V and 5 from J, leaving 16 bases between them. In DNA form, the CDR3 reads TGTGCCAGCAGTTTATCGATTTCCAGTCAAGCAAATGAAAAACTGTTTTTT. Its translation: CASSLSISSQANEKLFF. Full variable domain (rest looked up from reference TRBV27 and TRBJ1-4): EAQVTQNPRYLITVTGKKLTVTCSQNMNHEYMSWYRQDPGLGLRQIYYSMNVEVTDKGDVPEGYKVSRKEKRNFPLILESPSPNQTSLYFCASSLSISSQANEKLFFGSGTQLSVL.